The table lists the clone carrying this TCR beta chain with many counts. A UMI-containing oligonucleotide was joined by 3' ligation to the TCR cDNA template. The entry originates in a study of naive and memory T cell subsets. Ligated cDNA underwent four rounds of PCR with nested alpha and beta constant region primers and SP2. From the 5' RACE reads, TCRdb called clonotypes with MiXCR, one entry per CDR3 protein. The sample includes over 45,000 distinct CDR3 sequences, about 4.4% of them seen just once. Trimming at V came to 0 bases and at J to 3 bases, leaving 1 base not matched to a gene. CDR3 length: 16 residues.

The chain has TRBV12-3 or TRBV12-4 and TRBJ2-2, with 10 nucleotides matching TRBD2. The sequence came from a female donor in good health. CDR3 sequence reads: CASSLALAGDTGELFF. The CDR3 nucleotides are TGTGCCAGCAGTTTAGCCCTAGCGGGAGACACCGGGGAGCTGTTTTTT.